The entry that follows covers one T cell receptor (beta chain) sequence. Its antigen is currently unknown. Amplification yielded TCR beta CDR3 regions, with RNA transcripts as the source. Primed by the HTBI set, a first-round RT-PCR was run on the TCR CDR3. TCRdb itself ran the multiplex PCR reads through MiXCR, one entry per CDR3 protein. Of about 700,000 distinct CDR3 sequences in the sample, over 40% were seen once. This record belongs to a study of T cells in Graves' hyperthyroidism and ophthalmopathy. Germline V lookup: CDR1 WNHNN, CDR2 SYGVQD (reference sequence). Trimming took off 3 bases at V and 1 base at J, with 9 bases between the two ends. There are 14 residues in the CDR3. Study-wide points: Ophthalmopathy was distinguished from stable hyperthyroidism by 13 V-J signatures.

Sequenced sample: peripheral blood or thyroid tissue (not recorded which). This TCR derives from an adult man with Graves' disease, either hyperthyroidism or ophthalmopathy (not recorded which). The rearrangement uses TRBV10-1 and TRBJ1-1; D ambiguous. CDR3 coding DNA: TGCGCCAGCAGTGATTCCCAAGCGAACACTGAAGCTTTCTTT. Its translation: CASSDSQANTEAFF.